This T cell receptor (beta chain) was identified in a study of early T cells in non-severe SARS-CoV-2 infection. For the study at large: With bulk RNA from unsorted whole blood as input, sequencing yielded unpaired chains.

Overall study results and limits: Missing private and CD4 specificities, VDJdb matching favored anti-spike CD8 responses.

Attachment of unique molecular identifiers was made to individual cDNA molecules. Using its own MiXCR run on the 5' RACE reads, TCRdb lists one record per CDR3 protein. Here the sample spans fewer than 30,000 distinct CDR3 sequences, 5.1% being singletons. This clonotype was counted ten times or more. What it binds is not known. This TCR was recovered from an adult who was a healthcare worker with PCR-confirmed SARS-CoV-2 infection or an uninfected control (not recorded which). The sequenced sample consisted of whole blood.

CDR3 coding DNA: TGTGCCAGCAGCCAAGACACGAACAATCTCTATGGCTACACCTTC. Translated: CASSQDTNNLYGYTF. The chain couples TRBV7-9 to TRBJ1-2; D gene unclear. From germline, CDR1 is SEHNR and CDR2 FQNEAQ (reference sequence). This CDR3 has 15 residues. Trimming pared 5 bases from V and 4 bases from J, leaving 17 bases between.